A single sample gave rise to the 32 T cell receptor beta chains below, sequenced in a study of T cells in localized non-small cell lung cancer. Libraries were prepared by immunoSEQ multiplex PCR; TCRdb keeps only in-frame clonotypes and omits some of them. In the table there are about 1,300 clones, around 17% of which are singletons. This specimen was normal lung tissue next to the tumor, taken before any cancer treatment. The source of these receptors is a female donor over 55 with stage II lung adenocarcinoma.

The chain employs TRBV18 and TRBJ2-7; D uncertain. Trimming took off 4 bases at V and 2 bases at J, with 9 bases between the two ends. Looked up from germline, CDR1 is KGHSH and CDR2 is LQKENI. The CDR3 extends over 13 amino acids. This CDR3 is CASSLVETYEQYF. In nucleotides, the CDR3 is TGTGCCAGCTCACTCGTGGAAACCTACGAGCAGTACTTC.

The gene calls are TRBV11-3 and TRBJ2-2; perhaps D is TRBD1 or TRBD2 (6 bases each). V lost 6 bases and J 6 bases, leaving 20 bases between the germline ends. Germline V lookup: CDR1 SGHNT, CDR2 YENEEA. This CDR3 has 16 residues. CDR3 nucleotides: TGTGCCAGCAGTTCATCGGCCGCAGGGGAGGCCGGGGAGCTGTTTTTT. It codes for CASSSSAAGEAGELFF.

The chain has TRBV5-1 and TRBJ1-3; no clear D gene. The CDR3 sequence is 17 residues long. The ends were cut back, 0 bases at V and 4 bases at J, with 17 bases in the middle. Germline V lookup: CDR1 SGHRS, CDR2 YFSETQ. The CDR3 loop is CASSLAGIRGSGNTIYF. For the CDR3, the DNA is TGCGCCAGCAGCTTGGCGGGAATCAGAGGCTCCGGAAACACCATATATTTT. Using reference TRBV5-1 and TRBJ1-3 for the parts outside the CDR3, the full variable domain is KAGVTQTPRYLIKTRGQQVTLSCSPISGHRSVSWYQQTPGQGLQFLFEYFSETQRNKGNFPGRFSGRQFSNSRSEMNVSTLELGDSALYLCASSLAGIRGSGNTIYFGEGSWLTVV.

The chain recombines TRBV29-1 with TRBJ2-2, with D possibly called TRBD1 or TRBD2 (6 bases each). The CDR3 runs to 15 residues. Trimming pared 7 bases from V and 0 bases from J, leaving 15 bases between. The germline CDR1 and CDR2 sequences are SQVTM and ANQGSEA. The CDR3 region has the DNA TGCAGCGGCAGTCGGGGGCGCTCGAACACCGGGGAGCTGTTTTTT. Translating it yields CSGSRGRSNTGELFF.

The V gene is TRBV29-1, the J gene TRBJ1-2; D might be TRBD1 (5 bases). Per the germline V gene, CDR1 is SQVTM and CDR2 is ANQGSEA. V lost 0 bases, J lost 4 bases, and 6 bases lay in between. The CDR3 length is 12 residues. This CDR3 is CSVEDDSYGYTF. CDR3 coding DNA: TGCAGCGTTGAAGACGACAGCTATGGCTACACCTTC.

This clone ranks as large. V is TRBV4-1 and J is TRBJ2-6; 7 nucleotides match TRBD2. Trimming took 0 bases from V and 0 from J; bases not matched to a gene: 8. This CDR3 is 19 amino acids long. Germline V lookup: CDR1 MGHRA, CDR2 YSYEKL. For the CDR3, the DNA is TGCGCCAGCAGCCAAGATGGTCTAGCGGTTGACTCTGGGGCCAACGTCCTGACTTTC. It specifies CASSQDGLAVDSGANVLTF.

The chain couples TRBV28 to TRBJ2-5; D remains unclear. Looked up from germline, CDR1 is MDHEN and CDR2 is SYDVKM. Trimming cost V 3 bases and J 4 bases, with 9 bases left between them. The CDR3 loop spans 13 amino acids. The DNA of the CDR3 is TGTGCCAGCAGTTTTTCTTCGGCAGAGACCCAGTACTTC. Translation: CASSFSSAETQYF.

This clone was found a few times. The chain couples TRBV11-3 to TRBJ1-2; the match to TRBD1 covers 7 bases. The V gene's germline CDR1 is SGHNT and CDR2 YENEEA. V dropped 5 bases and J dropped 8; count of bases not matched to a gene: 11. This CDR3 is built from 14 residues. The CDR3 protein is CASSRIGQADGYTF. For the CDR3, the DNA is TGTGCCAGCAGCAGGATTGGACAGGCAGACGGCTACACCTTC.

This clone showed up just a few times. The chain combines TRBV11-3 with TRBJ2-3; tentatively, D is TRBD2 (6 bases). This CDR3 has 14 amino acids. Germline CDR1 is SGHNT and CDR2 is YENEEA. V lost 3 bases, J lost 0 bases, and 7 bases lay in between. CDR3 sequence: CASSFGGSTDTQYF. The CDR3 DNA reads TGTGCCAGCAGCTTCGGAGGGAGCACAGATACGCAGTATTTT. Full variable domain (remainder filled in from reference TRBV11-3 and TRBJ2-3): EAGVVQSPRYKIIEKKQPVAFWCNPISGHNTLYWYLQNLGQGPELLIRYENEEAVDDSQLPKDRFSAERLKGVDSTLKIQPAELGDSAVYLCASSFGGSTDTQYFGPGTRLTVL.

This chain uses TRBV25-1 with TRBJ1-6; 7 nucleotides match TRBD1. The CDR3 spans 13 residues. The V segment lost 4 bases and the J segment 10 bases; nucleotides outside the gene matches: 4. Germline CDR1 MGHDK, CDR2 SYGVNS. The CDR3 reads CASSGAGGSPLHF. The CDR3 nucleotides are TGTGCCAGCAGTGGGGCAGGGGGATCACCCCTCCACTTT.

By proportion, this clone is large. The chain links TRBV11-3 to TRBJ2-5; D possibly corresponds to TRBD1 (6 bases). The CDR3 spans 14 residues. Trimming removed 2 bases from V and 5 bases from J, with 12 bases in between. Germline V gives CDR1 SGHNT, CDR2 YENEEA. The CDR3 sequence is CASSLWAGDETQYF. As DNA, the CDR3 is TGTGCCAGCAGCTTATGGGCAGGGGATGAGACCCAGTACTTC.

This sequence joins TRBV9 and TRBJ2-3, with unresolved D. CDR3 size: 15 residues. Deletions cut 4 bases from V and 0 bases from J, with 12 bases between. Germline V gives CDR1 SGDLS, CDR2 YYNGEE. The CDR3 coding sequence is TGTGCCAGCAGCTTCGGTGGCGTAAGCACAGATACGCAGTATTTT. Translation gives CASSFGGVSTDTQYF.

CDR3 amino acids: CASSSWLGETYEQYF. CDR3 DNA sequence: TGTGCCAGCAGTTCTTGGCTAGGGGAGACCTACGAGCAGTACTTC. V is TRBV6-8 and J is TRBJ2-7; D assignment may be TRBD1 or TRBD2 (5 bases each). Germline CDR1 is MNHGY and CDR2 is SAAAGT. This CDR3 region has 15 residues. The V end lost 4 bases, the J end lost 2 bases, and 15 bases lay between the germline ends.

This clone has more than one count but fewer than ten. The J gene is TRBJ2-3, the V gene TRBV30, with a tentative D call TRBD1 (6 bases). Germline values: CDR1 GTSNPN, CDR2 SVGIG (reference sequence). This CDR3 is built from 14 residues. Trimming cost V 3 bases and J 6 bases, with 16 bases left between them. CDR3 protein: CAWSEDSDRDTQYF. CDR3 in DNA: TGTGCCTGGAGCGAGGACAGCGATCGGGATACGCAGTATTTT.

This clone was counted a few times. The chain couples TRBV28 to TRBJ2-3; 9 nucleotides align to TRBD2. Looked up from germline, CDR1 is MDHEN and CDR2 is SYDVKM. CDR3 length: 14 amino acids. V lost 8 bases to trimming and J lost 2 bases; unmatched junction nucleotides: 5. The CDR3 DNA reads TGTGCCAGCTCGACTAGCGGAGCCACAGATACGCAGTATTTT. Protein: CASSTSGATDTQYF.

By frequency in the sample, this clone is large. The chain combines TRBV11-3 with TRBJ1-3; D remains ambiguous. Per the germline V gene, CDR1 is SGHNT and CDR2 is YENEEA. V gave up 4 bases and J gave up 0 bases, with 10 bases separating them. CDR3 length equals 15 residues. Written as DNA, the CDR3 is TGTGCCAGCAGCTCCGGACTGAGCTCTGGAAACACCATATATTTT. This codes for CASSSGLSSGNTIYF.

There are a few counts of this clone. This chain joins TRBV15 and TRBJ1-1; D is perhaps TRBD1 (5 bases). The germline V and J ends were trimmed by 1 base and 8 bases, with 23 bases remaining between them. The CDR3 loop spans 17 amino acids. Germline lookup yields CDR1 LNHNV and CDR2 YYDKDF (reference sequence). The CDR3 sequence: CATSRASDGAFTREAFF. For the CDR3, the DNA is TGTGCCACCAGCAGAGCCTCAGACGGGGCCTTCACCCGCGAAGCTTTCTTT. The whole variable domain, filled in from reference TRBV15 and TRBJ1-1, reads DAMVIQNPRYQVTQFGKPVTLSCSQTLNHNVMYWYQQKSSQAPKLLFHYYDKDFNNEADTPDNFQSRRPNTSFCFLDIRSPGLGDTAMYLCATSRASDGAFTREAFFGQGTRLTVV.

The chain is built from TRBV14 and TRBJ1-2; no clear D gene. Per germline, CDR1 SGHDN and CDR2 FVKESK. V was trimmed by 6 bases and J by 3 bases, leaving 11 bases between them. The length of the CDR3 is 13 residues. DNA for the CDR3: TGTGCCAGCAGTCGAGAGTGGGACTATGGCTACACCTTC. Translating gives CASSREWDYGYTF.

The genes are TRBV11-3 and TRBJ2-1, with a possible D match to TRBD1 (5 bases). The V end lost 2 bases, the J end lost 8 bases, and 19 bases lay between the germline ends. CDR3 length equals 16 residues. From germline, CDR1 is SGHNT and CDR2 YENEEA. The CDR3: CASSLLWRQTLDEQFF. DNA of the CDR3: TGTGCCAGCAGCTTACTTTGGCGACAGACATTAGATGAGCAGTTCTTC.

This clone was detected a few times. CDR3 DNA sequence: TGTGCCATCAGTGAGCGCTCCTGGGGAGAGACCCAGTACTTC. Its translation is CAISERSWGETQYF. This chain joins TRBV10-3 and TRBJ2-5; D uncertain. Germline-derived CDR1 and CDR2 are ENHRY and SYGVKD. This CDR3 contains 14 residues. The V end lost 2 bases, the J end lost 4 bases, and 11 bases lay between the germline ends.

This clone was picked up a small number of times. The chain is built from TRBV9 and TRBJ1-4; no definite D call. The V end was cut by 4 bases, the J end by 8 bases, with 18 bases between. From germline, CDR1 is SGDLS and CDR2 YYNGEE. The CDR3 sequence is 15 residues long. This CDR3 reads CASSQSDLGNEKLFF. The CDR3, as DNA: TGTGCCAGCAGCCAGAGCGATCTGGGGAACGAAAAACTGTTTTTT.

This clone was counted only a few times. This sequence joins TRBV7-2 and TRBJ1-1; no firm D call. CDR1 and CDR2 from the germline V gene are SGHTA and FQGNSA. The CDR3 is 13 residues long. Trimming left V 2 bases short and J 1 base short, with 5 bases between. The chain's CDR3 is CASSLTENTEAFF. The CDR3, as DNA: TGTGCCAGCAGCTTAACAGAGAACACTGAAGCTTTCTTT.

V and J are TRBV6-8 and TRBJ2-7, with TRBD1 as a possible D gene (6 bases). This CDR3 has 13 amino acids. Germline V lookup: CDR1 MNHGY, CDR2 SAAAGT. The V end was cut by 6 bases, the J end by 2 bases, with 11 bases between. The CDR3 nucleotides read TGTGCCAGCAGCAGGGGAAAAGCCTACGAGCAGTACTTC. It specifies CASSRGKAYEQYF.

DNA of the CDR3: TGTGCCAGCTCACCACCGGCAGGGTTAGAGACCCAGTACTTC. Its translation: CASSPPAGLETQYF. J is TRBJ2-5 and V is TRBV18, with TRBD1 as a possible D gene (5 bases). V was pared by 0 bases and J by 4 bases, with 9 bases between. Germline V gene data show CDR1 as KGHSH and CDR2 as LQKENI. The CDR3 runs 14 residues.

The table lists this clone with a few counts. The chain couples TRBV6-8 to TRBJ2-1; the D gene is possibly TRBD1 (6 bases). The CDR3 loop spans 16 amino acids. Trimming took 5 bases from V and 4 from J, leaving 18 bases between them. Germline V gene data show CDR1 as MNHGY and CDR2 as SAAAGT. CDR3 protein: CASSPQGLAEYNEQFF. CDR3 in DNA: TGTGCCAGCAGTCCCCAGGGGCTAGCTGAATACAATGAGCAGTTCTTC.

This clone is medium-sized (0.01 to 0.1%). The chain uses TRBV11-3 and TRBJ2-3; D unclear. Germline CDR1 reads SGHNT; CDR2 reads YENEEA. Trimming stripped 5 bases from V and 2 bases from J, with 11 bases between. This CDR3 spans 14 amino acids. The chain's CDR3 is CASSAWQSTDTQYF. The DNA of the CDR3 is TGTGCCAGCAGCGCCTGGCAGTCCACAGATACGCAGTATTTT.

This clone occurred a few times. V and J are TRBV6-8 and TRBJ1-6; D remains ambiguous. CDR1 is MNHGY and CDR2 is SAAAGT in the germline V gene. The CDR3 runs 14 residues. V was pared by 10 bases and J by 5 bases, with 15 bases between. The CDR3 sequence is CATQSGGNNSPLHF. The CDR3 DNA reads TGTGCCACCCAAAGTGGAGGAAATAATTCACCCCTCCACTTT.

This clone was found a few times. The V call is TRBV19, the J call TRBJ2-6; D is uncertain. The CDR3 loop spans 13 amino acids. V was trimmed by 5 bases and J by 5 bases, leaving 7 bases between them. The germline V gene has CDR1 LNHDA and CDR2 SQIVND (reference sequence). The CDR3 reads CASSQQRANVLTF. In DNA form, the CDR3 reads TGTGCCAGTAGTCAACAGAGGGCCAACGTCCTGACTTTC.

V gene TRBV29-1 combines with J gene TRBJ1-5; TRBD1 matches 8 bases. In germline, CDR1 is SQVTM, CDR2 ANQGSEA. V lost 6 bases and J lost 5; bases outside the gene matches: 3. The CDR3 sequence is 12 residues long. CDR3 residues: CSVGGQDQPQHF. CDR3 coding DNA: TGCAGCGTCGGGGGACAGGATCAGCCCCAGCATTTT.

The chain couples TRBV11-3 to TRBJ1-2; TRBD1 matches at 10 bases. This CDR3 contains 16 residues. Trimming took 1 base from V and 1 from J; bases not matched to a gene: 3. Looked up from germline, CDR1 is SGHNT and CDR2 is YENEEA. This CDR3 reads CASSLVGTGVNYGYTF. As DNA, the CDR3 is TGTGCCAGCAGCTTAGTAGGGACAGGGGTTAACTATGGCTACACCTTC. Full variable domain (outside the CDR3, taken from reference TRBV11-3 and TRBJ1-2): EAGVVQSPRYKIIEKKQPVAFWCNPISGHNTLYWYLQNLGQGPELLIRYENEEAVDDSQLPKDRFSAERLKGVDSTLKIQPAELGDSAVYLCASSLVGTGVNYGYTFGSGTRLTVV.

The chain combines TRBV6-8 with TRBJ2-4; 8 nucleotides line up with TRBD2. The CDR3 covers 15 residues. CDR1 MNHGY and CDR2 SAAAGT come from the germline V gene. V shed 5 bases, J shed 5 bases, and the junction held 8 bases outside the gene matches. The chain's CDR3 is CASSSPEAGENIQYF. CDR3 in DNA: TGTGCCAGCAGTAGCCCCGAAGCGGGGGAAAACATTCAGTACTTC.

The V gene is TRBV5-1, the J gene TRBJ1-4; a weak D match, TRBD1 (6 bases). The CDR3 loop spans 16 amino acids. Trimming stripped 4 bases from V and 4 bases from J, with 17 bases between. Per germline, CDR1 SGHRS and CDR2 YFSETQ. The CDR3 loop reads CASSALSGALNEKLFF. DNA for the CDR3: TGCGCCAGCAGCGCTCTATCAGGGGCTCTTAATGAAAAACTGTTTTTT.